This entry lists 2 T cell receptor beta chains sequenced from one sample in a study of quantifying T cell responses using KT2 cells. For the study at large: RNA was reverse transcribed with TCR alpha and beta constant-region primers.

Each cDNA got a UMI-containing oligo ligated at its 3' end. The first PCR ran around 4 cycles with an equimolar RC1.1 and RC1.2 beta primer mix. In TCRdb, the UMI-ligation and nested PCR reads were re-called with MiXCR into one record per CDR3 protein. This table has tens of thousands of distinct CDR3 sequences, 10% to 15% appearing once. The sample comprised PBMCs spiked with cells of the T cell clone KT2. The receptors were gathered from a human donor.

J is TRBJ2-1 and V is TRBV7-2; TRBD2 might be the D (7 bases). Germline CDR1 reads SGHTA; CDR2 reads FQGNSA. This CDR3 comprises 15 residues. Trimming took off 2 bases at V and 2 bases at J, with 10 bases between the two ends. The CDR3 here is CASSLWGGTYNEQFF. CDR3 in DNA: TGTGCCAGCAGCTTATGGGGGGGCACCTACAATGAGCAGTTCTTC.

This clonotype came up many times. The chain uses TRBV6-6 and TRBJ2-6; TRBD1 might be the D (6 bases). CDR3 length: 20 residues. The germline V gene encodes CDR1 MNHNY and CDR2 SVGAGI (reference sequence). Trimming removed 6 bases at V and 0 bases at J, with 24 bases between. CDR3 sequence: CASSPTPRQGLRSGANVLTF. The CDR3 DNA sequence: TGTGCCAGCAGCCCAACTCCTAGGCAGGGGTTACGCTCTGGGGCCAACGTCCTGACTTTC.